This is a list of T cell receptor beta chains from one sample in a study of T-cell memory formation after mild COVID-19. TCRdb redid the calling of the 5' RACE reads with MiXCR, one entry per CDR3 protein. The sample carries 130,000 to 150,000 distinct CDR3 sequences, under 7% recorded once. Specimen: PBMCs or a T cell subset sorted from them (not recorded which). The receptors here all came from an adult woman who had mild COVID-19 (a few samples of this study predate the infection). Cell type and time point are not known. CDR3s include the opening cysteine and the closing phenylalanine or tryptophan. D genes are given only for firm matches. The size of a clone is reported for some rows only, either as once, few or many, or as a class for expanded clones.

clone_size: few; v_call: TRBV7-9; d_call: NA; j_call: TRBJ1-2; cdr3_aa: CASSHEKSGGGYTF; cdr3_nt: TGTGCCAGCAGCCATGAAAAAAGCGGAGGTGGCTACACCTTC
clone_size: few; v_call: TRBV3-1; d_call: TRBD1; j_call: TRBJ1-3; cdr3_aa: CASSWTGGVSGNTIYF; cdr3_nt: TGTGCCAGCAGCTGGACAGGGGGCGTCTCTGGAAACACCATATATTTT
clone_size: many; v_call: TRBV5-1; d_call: NA; j_call: TRBJ1-1; cdr3_aa: CASSPREPRAEAFF; cdr3_nt: TGCGCCAGCAGCCCCCGAGAGCCCAGGGCTGAAGCTTTCTTT
clone_size: many; v_call: TRBV14; d_call: NA; j_call: TRBJ2-2; cdr3_aa: CASSRYNTGELFF; cdr3_nt: TGTGCCAGCAGTAGATATAACACCGGGGAGCTGTTTTTT
clone_size: many; v_call: TRBV24-1; d_call: TRBD2; j_call: TRBJ2-1; cdr3_aa: CATSDRTSGVGMQFF; cdr3_nt: TGTGCCACCAGTGATCGGACTAGCGGGGTCGGTATGCAGTTCTTC
clone_size: medium-sized; v_call: TRBV7-9; d_call: NA; j_call: TRBJ2-7; cdr3_aa: CASSFEESWAGASYEQYF; cdr3_nt: TGTGCCAGCAGCTTCGAGGAGTCGTGGGCAGGGGCGTCCTACGAGCAGTACTTC
clone_size: NA; v_call: TRBV27; d_call: NA; j_call: TRBJ2-3; cdr3_aa: CASSRRPGHKTDTQYF; cdr3_nt: TGTGCCAGCAGTCGAAGACCGGGACATAAAACAGATACGCAGTATTTT
clone_size: NA; v_call: TRBV3-1; d_call: NA; j_call: TRBJ1-3; cdr3_aa: CASSRLHDTIYF; cdr3_nt: TGTGCCAGCAGTCGACTGCACGACACCATATATTTT
clone_size: NA; v_call: TRBV7-9; d_call: NA; j_call: TRBJ1-2; cdr3_aa: CASSPEGRRGYTF; cdr3_nt: TGTGCCAGCAGCCCCGAGGGGCGTCGGGGCTACACCTTC
clone_size: many; v_call: TRBV5-5; d_call: NA; j_call: TRBJ2-7; cdr3_aa: CASSLLGDYEQYF; cdr3_nt: TGTGCCAGCAGCTTGTTAGGGGACTACGAGCAGTACTTC
clone_size: many; v_call: TRBV27; d_call: TRBD1; j_call: TRBJ1-4; cdr3_aa: CASTTRLGKPGQSNEKLFF; cdr3_nt: TGTGCCAGCACCACCCGACTGGGGAAGCCGGGACAGTCCAATGAAAAACTGTTTTTT
clone_size: many; v_call: TRBV7-9; d_call: TRBD1; j_call: TRBJ1-2; cdr3_aa: CASSSQGSHYYGYTF; cdr3_nt: TGTGCCAGCAGCTCACAGGGGTCGCATTACTATGGCTACACCTTC
clone_size: NA; v_call: TRBV4-3; d_call: TRBD2; j_call: TRBJ2-7; cdr3_aa: CASSQDLAGNYEQYF; cdr3_nt: TGCGCCAGCAGCCAAGATTTAGCGGGTAACTACGAGCAGTACTTC
clone_size: few; v_call: TRBV21-1; d_call: NA; j_call: TRBJ2-7; cdr3_aa: CASKNFYEQYF; cdr3_nt: TGTGCCAGCAAAAACTTCTACGAGCAGTACTTC
clone_size: many; v_call: TRBV6-6; d_call: NA; j_call: TRBJ2-7; cdr3_aa: CASSKTGTNYEQYF; cdr3_nt: TGTGCCAGCAGTAAGACCGGGACGAATTACGAGCAGTACTTC
clone_size: NA; v_call: TRBV29-1; d_call: TRBD1; j_call: TRBJ2-1; cdr3_aa: CSVDGVQGAYNEQFF; cdr3_nt: TGCAGCGTTGATGGGGTTCAGGGGGCCTACAATGAGCAGTTCTTC
clone_size: few; v_call: TRBV5-1; d_call: NA; j_call: TRBJ1-1; cdr3_aa: CASSLDRTSKAFF; cdr3_nt: TGCGCCAGCAGCTTGGACAGGACCTCTAAAGCTTTCTTT
clone_size: many; v_call: TRBV5-1; d_call: TRBD2; j_call: TRBJ2-7; cdr3_aa: CASSLDGEGGGEQYF; cdr3_nt: TGCGCCAGCAGCCTCGATGGGGAGGGAGGAGGCGAGCAGTACTTC
clone_size: NA; v_call: TRBV10-3; d_call: NA; j_call: TRBJ2-6; cdr3_aa: CAISEETANVLTF; cdr3_nt: TGTGCCATCAGTGAGGAGACGGCCAACGTCCTGACTTTC
clone_size: NA; v_call: TRBV15; d_call: TRBD1; j_call: TRBJ1-2; cdr3_aa: CATSRERQGLGGYTF; cdr3_nt: TGTGCCACCAGCAGAGAACGACAGGGGCTCGGAGGCTACACCTTC
clone_size: few; v_call: TRBV7-8; d_call: TRBD1; j_call: TRBJ2-7; cdr3_aa: CASSWAPGQEVEQYF; cdr3_nt: TGTGCCAGCAGCTGGGCCCCGGGACAGGAGGTCGAGCAGTACTTC
clone_size: many; v_call: TRBV6-2/TRBV6-3; d_call: NA; j_call: TRBJ2-7; cdr3_aa: CASSYPTAGTVTYEQYF; cdr3_nt: TGTGCCAGCAGTTATCCCACGGCCGGGACGGTCACCTACGAGCAGTACTTC
clone_size: few; v_call: TRBV19; d_call: TRBD1; j_call: TRBJ2-1; cdr3_aa: CASSSRDRGRESEQFF; cdr3_nt: TGTGCCAGTAGTTCCCGGGACAGGGGGCGTGAAAGTGAGCAGTTCTTC
clone_size: many; v_call: TRBV7-2; d_call: NA; j_call: TRBJ2-5; cdr3_aa: CASSLGGARAETQYF; cdr3_nt: TGTGCCAGCAGCTTAGGGGGGGCGAGGGCAGAGACCCAGTACTTC
clone_size: NA; v_call: TRBV12-3/TRBV12-4; d_call: NA; j_call: TRBJ2-5; cdr3_aa: CASSRARETQYF; cdr3_nt: TGTGCCAGCAGTCGAGCACGGGAGACCCAGTACTTC
clone_size: few; v_call: TRBV5-6; d_call: NA; j_call: TRBJ2-5; cdr3_aa: CASSPEGWRTQYF; cdr3_nt: TGTGCCAGCAGCCCCGAGGGATGGCGGACCCAGTACTTC
clone_size: few; v_call: TRBV5-1; d_call: NA; j_call: TRBJ2-7; cdr3_aa: CASSSIGQTMDEQYF; cdr3_nt: TGCGCCAGCAGCTCTATTGGACAGACTATGGACGAGCAGTACTTC
clone_size: NA; v_call: TRBV3-1; d_call: TRBD1; j_call: TRBJ1-2; cdr3_aa: CASSHSDRLNSGGYTF; cdr3_nt: TGTGCCAGCAGCCATTCGGACAGGTTAAATTCTGGTGGCTACACCTTC
clone_size: few; v_call: TRBV6-6; d_call: TRBD1; j_call: TRBJ2-3; cdr3_aa: CASSYAGTGGRWGVADTQYF; cdr3_nt: TGTGCCAGCAGTTACGCCGGGACAGGGGGCAGATGGGGCGTCGCAGATACGCAGTATTTT
clone_size: NA; v_call: TRBV4-2; d_call: NA; j_call: TRBJ2-7; cdr3_aa: CASSQTIRDRSYEQYF; cdr3_nt: TGTGCCAGCAGCCAGACGATTAGGGATAGGTCCTACGAGCAGTACTTC
clone_size: many; v_call: TRBV7-2; d_call: NA; j_call: TRBJ1-5; cdr3_aa: CASSFSGTSNQPQHF; cdr3_nt: TGTGCCAGCAGCTTCTCGGGGACTAGCAATCAGCCCCAGCATTTT
clone_size: few; v_call: TRBV20-1; d_call: NA; j_call: TRBJ2-5; cdr3_aa: CSARRGDPQETQYF; cdr3_nt: TGCAGTGCTAGAAGGGGGGACCCTCAAGAGACCCAGTACTTC
clone_size: NA; v_call: TRBV7-2; d_call: NA; j_call: TRBJ2-2; cdr3_aa: CASSLGGAGTGELFF; cdr3_nt: TGTGCCAGCAGCTTAGGGGGAGCAGGGACCGGGGAGCTGTTTTTT
clone_size: NA; v_call: TRBV18; d_call: NA; j_call: TRBJ2-2; cdr3_aa: CASSPPGSTGELFF; cdr3_nt: TGTGCCAGCTCACCACCCGGCAGCACCGGGGAGCTGTTTTTT
clone_size: NA; v_call: TRBV5-4; d_call: TRBD2; j_call: TRBJ2-3; cdr3_aa: CASSLGTSGSFSDTQYF; cdr3_nt: TGTGCCAGCAGCCTCGGGACTAGCGGGAGTTTTTCCGATACGCAGTATTTT
clone_size: many; v_call: TRBV14; d_call: NA; j_call: TRBJ2-3; cdr3_aa: CASSQDRSADTQYF; cdr3_nt: TGTGCCAGCAGCCAAGATAGGAGCGCAGATACGCAGTATTTT
clone_size: few; v_call: TRBV9; d_call: TRBD1; j_call: TRBJ1-5; cdr3_aa: CASSPGQGHQPQHF; cdr3_nt: TGTGCCAGCAGCCCCGGACAGGGGCATCAGCCCCAGCATTTT
clone_size: many; v_call: TRBV19; d_call: NA; j_call: TRBJ2-1; cdr3_aa: CASSIGQSSYNEQFF; cdr3_nt: TGTGCCAGTAGTATCGGACAGAGCTCCTACAATGAGCAGTTCTTC
clone_size: many; v_call: TRBV10-3; d_call: NA; j_call: TRBJ2-3; cdr3_aa: CAISRSSQGSTDTQYF; cdr3_nt: TGTGCCATCAGTCGAAGTAGTCAAGGAAGCACAGATACGCAGTATTTT
clone_size: many; v_call: TRBV29-1; d_call: TRBD1; j_call: TRBJ2-5; cdr3_aa: CSVGYWTGEGTQYF; cdr3_nt: TGCAGCGTCGGTTACTGGACAGGGGAGGGGACCCAGTACTTC
clone_size: many; v_call: TRBV24-1; d_call: NA; j_call: TRBJ2-1; cdr3_aa: CATSYVGGNEQFF; cdr3_nt: TGTGCCACCAGTTATGTGGGAGGTAATGAGCAGTTCTTC
clone_size: few; v_call: TRBV20-1; d_call: TRBD1; j_call: TRBJ2-5; cdr3_aa: CSADPGQGETQYF; cdr3_nt: TGCAGTGCTGATCCGGGACAGGGAGAGACCCAGTACTTC
clone_size: many; v_call: TRBV12-3/TRBV12-4; d_call: NA; j_call: TRBJ1-6; cdr3_aa: CASSLRENSPLHF; cdr3_nt: TGTGCCAGCAGTCTCAGAGAGAATTCACCCCTCCACTTT
clone_size: NA; v_call: TRBV12-3/TRBV12-4; d_call: NA; j_call: TRBJ2-1; cdr3_aa: CASSLSSRWNEQFF; cdr3_nt: TGTGCCAGCAGTTTGTCGAGTCGGTGGAATGAGCAGTTCTTC
clone_size: few; v_call: TRBV9; d_call: NA; j_call: TRBJ1-2; cdr3_aa: CASSASTWTAYGYTF; cdr3_nt: TGTGCCAGCAGCGCCTCTACTTGGACGGCCTATGGCTACACCTTC
clone_size: few; v_call: TRBV5-6; d_call: TRBD2; j_call: TRBJ2-1; cdr3_aa: CASRFPGGLVQFF; cdr3_nt: TGTGCCAGCAGATTCCCGGGGGGGTTAGTGCAGTTCTTC
clone_size: many; v_call: TRBV5-1; d_call: NA; j_call: TRBJ2-7; cdr3_aa: CASSLAQADSRGLGEQYF; cdr3_nt: TGCGCCAGCAGCTTGGCCCAGGCCGATAGTCGGGGATTGGGCGAGCAGTACTTC
clone_size: NA; v_call: TRBV7-9; d_call: NA; j_call: TRBJ1-1; cdr3_aa: CASSLGGGQGVNTEAFF; cdr3_nt: TGTGCCAGCAGCTTAGGGGGGGGCCAAGGGGTTAACACTGAAGCTTTCTTT
clone_size: few; v_call: TRBV7-9; d_call: NA; j_call: TRBJ2-1; cdr3_aa: CASSLDSGVLNEQFF; cdr3_nt: TGTGCCAGCAGCTTAGATTCGGGAGTCCTCAATGAGCAGTTCTTC